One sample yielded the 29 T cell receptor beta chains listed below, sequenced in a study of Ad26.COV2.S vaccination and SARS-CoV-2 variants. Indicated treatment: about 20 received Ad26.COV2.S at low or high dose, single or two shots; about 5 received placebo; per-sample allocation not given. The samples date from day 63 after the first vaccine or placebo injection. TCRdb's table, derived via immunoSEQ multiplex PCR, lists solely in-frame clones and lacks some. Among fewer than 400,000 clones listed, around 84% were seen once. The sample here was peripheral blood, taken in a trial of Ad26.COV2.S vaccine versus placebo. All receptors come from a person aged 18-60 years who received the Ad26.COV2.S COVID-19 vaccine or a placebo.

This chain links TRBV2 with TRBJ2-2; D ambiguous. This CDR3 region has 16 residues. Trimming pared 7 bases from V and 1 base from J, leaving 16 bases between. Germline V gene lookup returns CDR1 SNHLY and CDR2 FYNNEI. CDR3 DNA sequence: TGTGCCAGCAAGGATTCAAACTTAAAGAACACCGGGGAGCTGTTTTTT. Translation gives CASKDSNLKNTGELFF.

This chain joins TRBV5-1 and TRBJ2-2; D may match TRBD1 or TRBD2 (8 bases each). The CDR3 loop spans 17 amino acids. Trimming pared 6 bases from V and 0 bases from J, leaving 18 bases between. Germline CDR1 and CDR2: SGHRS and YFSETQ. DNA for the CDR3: TGCGCCAGCACCAGGGGGCGGGGGGCTTCGAACACCGGGGAGCTGTTTTTT. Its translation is CASTRGRGASNTGELFF.

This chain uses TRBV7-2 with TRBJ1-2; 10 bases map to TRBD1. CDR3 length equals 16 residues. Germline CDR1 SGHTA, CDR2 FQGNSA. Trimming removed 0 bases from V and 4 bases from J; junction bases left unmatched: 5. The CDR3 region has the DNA TGTGCCAGCAGCTTAGCCGACAGGGGGCATGGCTATGGCTACACCTTC. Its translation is CASSLADRGHGYGYTF.

The CDR3 DNA is TGTGCCAGCAGTTTATCCCCCAGACTAGTTAAGGACACCGGGGAGCTGTTTTTT. Residues: CASSLSPRLVKDTGELFF. V gene TRBV27 combines with J gene TRBJ2-2, with a tentative D call TRBD2 (6 bases). This CDR3 region has 18 residues. V lost 0 bases and J 3 bases, leaving 17 bases between the germline ends. Germline V gene sequence: CDR1 MNHEY, CDR2 SMNVEV (reference sequence).

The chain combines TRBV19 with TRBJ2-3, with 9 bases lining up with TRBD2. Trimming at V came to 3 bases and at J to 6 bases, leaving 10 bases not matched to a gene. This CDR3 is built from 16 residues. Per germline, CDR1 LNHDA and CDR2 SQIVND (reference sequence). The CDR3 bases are TGTGCCAGTAGTATCACCTCCGGGACTAGCATCGATACGCAGTATTTT. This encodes CASSITSGTSIDTQYF.

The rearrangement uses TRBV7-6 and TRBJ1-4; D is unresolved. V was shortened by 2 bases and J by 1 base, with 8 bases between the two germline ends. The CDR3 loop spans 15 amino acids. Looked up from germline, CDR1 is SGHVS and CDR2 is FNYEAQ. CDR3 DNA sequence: TGTGCCAGCAGCTTACGCGGGTTAACTAATGAAAAACTGTTTTTT. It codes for CASSLRGLTNEKLFF.

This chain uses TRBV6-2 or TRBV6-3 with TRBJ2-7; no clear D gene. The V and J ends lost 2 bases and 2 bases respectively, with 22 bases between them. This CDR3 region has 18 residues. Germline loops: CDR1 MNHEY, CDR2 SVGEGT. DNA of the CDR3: TGTGCCAGCAGTTACCCACTCCCATACACATACTGGGCCTACGAGCAGTACTTC. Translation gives CASSYPLPYTYWAYEQYF.

CDR3 region: CASKMPGYDNEQFF. CDR3 nucleotide sequence: TGTGCCAGTAAAATGCCGGGGTACGATAATGAGCAGTTCTTC. The chain is built from TRBV19 and TRBJ2-1, with D possibly being TRBD2 (5 bases). The CDR3 spans 14 residues. Germline V gene sequence: CDR1 LNHDA, CDR2 SQIVND (reference sequence). V was trimmed by 7 bases and J by 7 bases, leaving 17 bases between them.

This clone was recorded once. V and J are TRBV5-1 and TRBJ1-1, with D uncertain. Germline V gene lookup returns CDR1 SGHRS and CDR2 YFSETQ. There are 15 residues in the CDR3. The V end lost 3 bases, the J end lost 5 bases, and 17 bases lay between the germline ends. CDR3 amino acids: CASSSHLGRSTEAFF. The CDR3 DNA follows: TGCGCCAGCAGCTCCCACTTGGGCAGGTCAACTGAAGCTTTCTTT. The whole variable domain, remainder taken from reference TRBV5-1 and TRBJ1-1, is KAGVTQTPRYLIKTRGQQVTLSCSPISGHRSVSWYQQTPGQGLQFLFEYFSETQRNKGNFPGRFSGRQFSNSRSEMNVSTLELGDSALYLCASSSHLGRSTEAFFGQGTRLTVV.

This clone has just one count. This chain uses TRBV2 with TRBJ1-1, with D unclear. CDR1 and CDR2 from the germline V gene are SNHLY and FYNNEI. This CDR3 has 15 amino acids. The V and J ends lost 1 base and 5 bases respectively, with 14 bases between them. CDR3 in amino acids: CASSEGHWSSTEAFF. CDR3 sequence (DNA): TGTGCCAGCAGTGAAGGTCACTGGAGTTCTACTGAAGCTTTCTTT.

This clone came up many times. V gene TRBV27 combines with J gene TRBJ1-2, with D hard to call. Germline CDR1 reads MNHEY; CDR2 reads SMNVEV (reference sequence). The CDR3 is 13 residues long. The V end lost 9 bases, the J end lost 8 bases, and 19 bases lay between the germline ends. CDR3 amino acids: CASKTGLRGGYTF. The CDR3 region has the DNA TGTGCCAGTAAGACCGGACTGCGCGGGGGCTACACCTTC.

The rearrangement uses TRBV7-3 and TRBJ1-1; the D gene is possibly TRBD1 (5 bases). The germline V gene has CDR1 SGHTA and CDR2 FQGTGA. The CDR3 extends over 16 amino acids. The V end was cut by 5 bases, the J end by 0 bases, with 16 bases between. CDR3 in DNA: TGTGCCAGCAGCCCGAAGCCAGGGACCATGAACACTGAAGCTTTCTTT. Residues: CASSPKPGTMNTEAFF.

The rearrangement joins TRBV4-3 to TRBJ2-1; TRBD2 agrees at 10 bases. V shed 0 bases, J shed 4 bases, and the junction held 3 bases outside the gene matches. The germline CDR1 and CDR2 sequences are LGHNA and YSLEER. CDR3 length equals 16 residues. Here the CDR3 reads CASSQEPAGGYNEQFF. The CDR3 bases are TGCGCCAGCAGCCAAGAGCCAGCGGGGGGGTACAATGAGCAGTTCTTC.

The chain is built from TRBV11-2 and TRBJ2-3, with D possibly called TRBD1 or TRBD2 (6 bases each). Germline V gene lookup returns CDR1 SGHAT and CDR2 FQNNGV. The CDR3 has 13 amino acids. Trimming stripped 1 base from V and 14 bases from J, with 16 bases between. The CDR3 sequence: CASSLVGGGRPYF. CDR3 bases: TGTGCCAGCAGCTTAGTCGGAGGGGGGCGGCCGTATTTT. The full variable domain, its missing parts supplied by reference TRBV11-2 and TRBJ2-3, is EAGVAQSPRYKIIEKRQSVAFWCNPISGHATLYWYQQILGQGPKLLIQFQNNGVVDDSQLPKDRFSAERLKGVDSTLKIQPAKLEDSAVYLCASSLVGGGRPYFGPGTRLTVL.

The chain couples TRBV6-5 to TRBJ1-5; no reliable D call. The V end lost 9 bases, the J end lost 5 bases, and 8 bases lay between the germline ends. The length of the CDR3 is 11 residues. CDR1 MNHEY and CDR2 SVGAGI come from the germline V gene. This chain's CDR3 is CASSGYQPQHF. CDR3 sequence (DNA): TGTGCCAGTTCAGGCTATCAGCCCCAGCATTTT.

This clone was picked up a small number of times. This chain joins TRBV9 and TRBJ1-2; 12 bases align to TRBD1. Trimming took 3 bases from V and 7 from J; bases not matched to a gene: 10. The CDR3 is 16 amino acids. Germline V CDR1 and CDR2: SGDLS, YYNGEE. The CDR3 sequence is CASSDHPGQGASGYTF. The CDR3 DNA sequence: TGTGCCAGCAGCGATCACCCGGGACAGGGGGCGAGTGGCTACACCTTC.

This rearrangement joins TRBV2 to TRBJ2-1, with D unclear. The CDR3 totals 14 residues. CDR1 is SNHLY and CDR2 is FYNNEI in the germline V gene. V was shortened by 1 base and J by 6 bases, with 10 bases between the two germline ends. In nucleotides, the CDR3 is TGTGCCAGCAGTGAAGGAGCTTTCGCCAATGAGCAGTTCTTC. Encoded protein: CASSEGAFANEQFF.

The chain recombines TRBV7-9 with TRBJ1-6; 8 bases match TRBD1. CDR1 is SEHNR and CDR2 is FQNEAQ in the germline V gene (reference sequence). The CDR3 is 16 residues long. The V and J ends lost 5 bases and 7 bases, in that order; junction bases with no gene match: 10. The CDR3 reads CASSDPDGTGNSPLHF. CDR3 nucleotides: TGTGCCAGCAGCGATCCGGATGGGACAGGCAATTCACCCCTCCACTTT.

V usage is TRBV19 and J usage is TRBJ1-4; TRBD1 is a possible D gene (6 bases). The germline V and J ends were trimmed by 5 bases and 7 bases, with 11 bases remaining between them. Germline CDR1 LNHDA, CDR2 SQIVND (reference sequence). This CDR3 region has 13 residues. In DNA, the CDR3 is TGTGCCAGTAGTTGGGGGCGAGGTGAAAAACTGTTTTTT. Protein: CASSWGRGEKLFF.

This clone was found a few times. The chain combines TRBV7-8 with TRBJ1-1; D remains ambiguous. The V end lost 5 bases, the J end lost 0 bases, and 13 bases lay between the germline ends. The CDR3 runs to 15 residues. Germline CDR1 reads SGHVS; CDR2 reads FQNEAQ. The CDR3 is CASSLEWALNTEAFF. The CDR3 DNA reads TGTGCCAGCAGCCTGGAGTGGGCATTGAACACTGAAGCTTTCTTT.

The CDR3 spells CASSLAGIREKLFF. CDR3 coding DNA: TGCGCCAGCAGCTTGGCCGGAATCCGTGAAAAACTGTTTTTT. The gene calls are TRBV5-1 and TRBJ1-4; unclear D gene. V dropped 0 bases and J dropped 7 bases, with 10 bases sitting between them. CDR3 length: 14 amino acids. The V gene's germline CDR1 is SGHRS and CDR2 YFSETQ.

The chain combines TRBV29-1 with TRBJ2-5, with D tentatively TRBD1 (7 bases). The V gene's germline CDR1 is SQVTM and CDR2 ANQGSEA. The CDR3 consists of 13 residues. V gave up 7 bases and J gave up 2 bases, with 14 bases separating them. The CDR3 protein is CSGRQGLQETQYF. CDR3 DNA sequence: TGCAGCGGAAGACAGGGACTTCAAGAGACCCAGTACTTC.

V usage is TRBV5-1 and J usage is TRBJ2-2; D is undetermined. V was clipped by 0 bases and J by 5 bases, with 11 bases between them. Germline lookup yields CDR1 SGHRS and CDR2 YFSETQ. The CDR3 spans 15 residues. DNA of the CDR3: TGCGCCAGCAGCTTGGGTGCAGGCCGGACCGGGGAGCTGTTTTTT. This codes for CASSLGAGRTGELFF.

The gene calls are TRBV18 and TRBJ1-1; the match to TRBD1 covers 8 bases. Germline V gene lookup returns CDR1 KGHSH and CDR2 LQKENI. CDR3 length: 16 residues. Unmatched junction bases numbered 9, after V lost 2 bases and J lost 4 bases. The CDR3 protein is CASSPGQGGTGTEAFF. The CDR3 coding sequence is TGTGCCAGCTCACCAGGACAGGGTGGGACGGGCACTGAAGCTTTCTTT.

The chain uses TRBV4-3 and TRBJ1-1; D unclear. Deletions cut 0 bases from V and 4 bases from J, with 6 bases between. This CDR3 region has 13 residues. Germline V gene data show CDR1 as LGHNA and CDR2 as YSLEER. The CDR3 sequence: CASSQDRGTEAFF. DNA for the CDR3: TGCGCCAGCAGCCAAGACCGTGGCACTGAAGCTTTCTTT.

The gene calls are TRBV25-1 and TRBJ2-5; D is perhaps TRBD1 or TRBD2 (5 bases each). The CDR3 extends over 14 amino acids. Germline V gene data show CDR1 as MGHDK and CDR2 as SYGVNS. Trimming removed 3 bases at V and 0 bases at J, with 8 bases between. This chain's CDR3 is CASSDREYQETQYF. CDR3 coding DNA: TGTGCCAGCAGTGACAGGGAGTACCAAGAGACCCAGTACTTC.

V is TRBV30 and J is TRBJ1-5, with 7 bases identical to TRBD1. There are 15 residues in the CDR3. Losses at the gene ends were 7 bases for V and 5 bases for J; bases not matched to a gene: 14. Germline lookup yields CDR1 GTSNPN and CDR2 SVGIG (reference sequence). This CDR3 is CASSRGGQSDQPQHF. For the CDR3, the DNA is TGTGCCTCATCCAGGGGGGGACAGAGTGATCAGCCCCAGCATTTT.

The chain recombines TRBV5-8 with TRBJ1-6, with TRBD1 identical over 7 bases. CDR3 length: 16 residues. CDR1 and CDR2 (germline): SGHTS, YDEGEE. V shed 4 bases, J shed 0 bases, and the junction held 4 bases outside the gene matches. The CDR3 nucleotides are TGTGCCAGCAGCCTGACAGGGAGCTCCTATAATTCACCCCTCCACTTT. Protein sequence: CASSLTGSSYNSPLHF.

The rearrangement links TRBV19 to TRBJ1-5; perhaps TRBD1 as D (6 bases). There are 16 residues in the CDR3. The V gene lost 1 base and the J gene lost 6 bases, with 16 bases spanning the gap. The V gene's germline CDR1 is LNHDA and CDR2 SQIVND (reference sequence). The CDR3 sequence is CASSIATGKVGQPQHF. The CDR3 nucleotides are TGTGCCAGTAGTATAGCTACAGGGAAGGTAGGTCAGCCCCAGCATTTT.